Shown below are 29 T cell receptor beta chains from a single sample sequenced in a study of cytomegalovirus exposure and HLA in healthy donors. With 60 Vbeta and 13 Jbeta primers, the PCR was carried out. The protocol was immunoSEQ multiplex PCR, while the TCRdb copy is restricted to in-frame clones and leaves out a portion. Here the sample spans roughly 120,000 clones, roughly 60% being singletons. The sample comprised PBMCs. The receptor source for this set is a middle-aged man in good health and CMV-seropositive.

This clone showed up just a few times. J is TRBJ1-3 and V is TRBV28; D not resolved. The germline V gene has CDR1 MDHEN and CDR2 SYDVKM. Trimming took off 3 bases at V and 0 bases at J, with 9 bases between the two ends. The CDR3 runs to 15 residues. CDR3 residues: CASSFDFSSGNTIYF. CDR3 sequence (DNA): TGTGCCAGCAGTTTTGACTTTAGCTCTGGAAACACCATATATTTT.

The V gene is TRBV5-1, the J gene TRBJ1-1; weak D call: TRBD1 (6 bases). The V and J ends lost 4 bases and 5 bases respectively, with 24 bases between them. Per germline, CDR1 SGHRS and CDR2 YFSETQ. CDR3 length equals 17 residues. CDR3 DNA: TGCGCCAGCAGCCAAGGGACAAACTCCCGGATGAGGACTGAAGCTTTCTTT. Protein: CASSQGTNSRMRTEAFF.

V usage is TRBV5-1 and J usage is TRBJ2-5; D unresolved. CDR1 and CDR2 (germline): SGHRS, YFSETQ. V lost 1 base and J lost 1, with 11 bases in between. The CDR3 covers 15 residues. CDR3 nucleotide sequence: TGCGCCAGCAGCTTGTCACAGATAATCCAAGAGACCCAGTACTTC. As protein: CASSLSQIIQETQYF.

This chain links TRBV9 with TRBJ1-2; no firm D call. Germline assignment: CDR1 SGDLS and CDR2 YYNGEE. The CDR3 totals 13 residues. V dropped 0 bases and J dropped 7 bases, with 10 bases sitting between them. The CDR3 spells CASSVAGVRGYTF. The CDR3 DNA sequence: TGTGCCAGCAGCGTAGCCGGGGTACGTGGCTACACCTTC.

The chain has TRBV7-3 and TRBJ2-4; weak D call: TRBD2 (5 bases). The CDR3 extends over 18 amino acids. Germline lookup yields CDR1 SGHTA and CDR2 FQGTGA. V lost 6 bases and J 0 bases, leaving 21 bases between the germline ends. CDR3 protein: CASRLKWVGSLAKNIQYF. The CDR3 bases are TGTGCCAGCAGGCTAAAATGGGTGGGGAGTCTAGCCAAAAACATTCAGTACTTC.

This clone was seen more than once but under ten times. The chain links TRBV6-4 to TRBJ2-3, with 11 bases identical to TRBD1. The CDR3 has 15 amino acids. J gave up 4 bases and V 3 bases, and 3 bases lay outside the gene matches. Per germline, CDR1 MRHNA and CDR2 SNTAGT. The CDR3 DNA reads as TGTGCCAGCAGTGAACAGGGACAGGGGGCAGATACGCAGTATTTT. As protein: CASSEQGQGADTQYF.

The chain uses TRBV27 and TRBJ2-2; 13 bases fit TRBD2. From germline, CDR1 is MNHEY and CDR2 SMNVEV (reference sequence). V trimming: 6 bases; J trimming: 3 bases; junction bases outside the gene matches: 10. The CDR3 runs to 18 residues. The CDR3 loop reads CASSHILAGGPDTGELFF. CDR3 nucleotide sequence: TGTGCCAGCAGCCATATACTAGCGGGGGGGCCGGACACCGGGGAGCTGTTTTTT.

The rearrangement uses TRBV5-4 and TRBJ2-1; D possibly corresponds to TRBD2 (6 bases). Germline V gene sequence: CDR1 SGHNT, CDR2 YYREEE (reference sequence). The length of the CDR3 is 15 residues. The V and J ends lost 1 base and 2 bases respectively, with 10 bases between them. CDR3 DNA: TGTGCCAGCAGCTTGCGGCGGGAACCCTACAATGAGCAGTTCTTC. It is translated as CASSLRREPYNEQFF.

The genes are TRBV21-1 and TRBJ1-1; TRBD1 was called by the table and not checked on the DNA. TRBV21-1 is tagged as a pseudogene. The CDR3 length is 15 residues. CDR3: CASSKGGRGEAEAFF. CDR3 in DNA: TGTGCCAGCAGCAAAGGGGGCAGGGGCGAAGCTGAAGCTTTCTTT.

Here the CDR3 reads CASSHRQGRGLNEKLFF. The DNA of the CDR3 is TGTGCCAGCAGCCATCGACAGGGACGGGGGCTTAATGAAAAACTGTTTTTT. This sequence joins TRBV7-9 and TRBJ1-4; TRBD1 matches at 7 bases. This CDR3 has 17 amino acids. Germline V lookup: CDR1 SEHNR, CDR2 FQNEAQ (reference sequence). Trimming removed 5 bases from V and 4 bases from J; junction bases left unmatched: 13.

The chain recombines TRBV27 with TRBJ1-2; 7 bases fit TRBD1. Looked up from germline, CDR1 is MNHEY and CDR2 is SMNVEV (reference sequence). This CDR3 has 16 amino acids. V was pared by 5 bases and J by 5 bases, with 14 bases of the junction left unmatched. The chain's CDR3 is CASSPSYRTGGYGYTF. DNA for the CDR3: TGTGCCAGCAGTCCATCCTACCGGACAGGAGGTTATGGCTACACCTTC.

This clone was found a few times. The gene calls are TRBV30 and TRBJ2-3; D may be TRBD2 (7 bases). Trimming stripped 8 bases from V and 0 bases from J, with 12 bases between. The CDR3 spans 13 residues. Germline V lookup: CDR1 GTSNPN, CDR2 SVGIG (reference sequence). CDR3 coding DNA: TGTGCCGGGGGGGGCTATAGCACAGATACGCAGTATTTT. As protein: CAGGGYSTDTQYF.

This chain connects TRBV7-3 to TRBJ2-2, with 7 bases identical to TRBD2. The CDR3 length is 15 residues. Losses at the gene ends were 3 bases for V and 3 bases for J; bases not matched to a gene: 4. The germline V gene encodes CDR1 SGHTA and CDR2 FQGTGA. The CDR3 is CASSFGGGYTGELFF. The CDR3 DNA sequence: TGTGCCAGCAGCTTTGGCGGGGGATACACCGGGGAGCTGTTTTTT.

This clone was counted only a few times. The chain has TRBV30 and TRBJ1-1, with D tentatively TRBD1 (6 bases). V shed 3 bases and J shed 3 bases, with 26 bases lying between them. Germline CDR1 is GTSNPN and CDR2 is SVGIG (reference sequence). This CDR3 region has 18 residues. The chain's CDR3 is CAWRDTRCGGAGDTEAFF. CDR3 nucleotide sequence: TGTGCCTGGAGGGACACAAGGTGTGGGGGGGCAGGAGACACTGAAGCTTTCTTT.

The CDR3 DNA sequence: TGTGCCAGCAGCCTACCGGGAGGAGTCTCTGGGGCCAACGTCCTGACTTTC. Translating gives CASSLPGGVSGANVLTF. V gene TRBV4-2 combines with J gene TRBJ2-6, with TRBD2 identical over 7 bases. V lost 4 bases to trimming and J lost 0 bases; unmatched junction nucleotides: 6. Germline V CDR1 and CDR2: LGHNA, YNFKEQ. The CDR3 sequence is 17 residues long.

V gene TRBV9 combines with J gene TRBJ2-7; 7 bases align to TRBD1. There are 15 residues in the CDR3. V dropped 0 bases and J dropped 6; count of bases not matched to a gene: 9. The germline V gene encodes CDR1 SGDLS and CDR2 YYNGEE. In DNA form, the CDR3 reads TGTGCCAGCAGCGTAGAGGGCAGGGGGTTCGGCGAGCAGTACTTC. Translated: CASSVEGRGFGEQYF.

The DNA of the CDR3 is TGCGCCAGCAGCCCAGGTCATAGCGGGAGGTTAGACGAGCAGTACTTC. This gives the protein CASSPGHSGRLDEQYF. The chain recombines TRBV5-1 with TRBJ2-7; 10 nucleotides match TRBD2. Trimming at V came to 4 bases and at J to 5 bases, leaving 12 bases not matched to a gene. There are 16 residues in the CDR3. Germline V gives CDR1 SGHRS, CDR2 YFSETQ.

The rearrangement links TRBV10-3 to TRBJ1-2, with TRBD1 as a possible D gene (5 bases). V shed 10 bases and J shed 2 bases, with 11 bases lying between them. The CDR3 runs to 12 residues. CDR1 is ENHRY, CDR2 SYGVKD, per germline. The CDR3 nucleotides are TGTGCCAGCGGGGACGGCAACTATGGCTACACCTTC. It translates to CASGDGNYGYTF.

V and J are TRBV6-5 and TRBJ2-7; possible D gene TRBD1, 6 bases. CDR1 is MNHEY and CDR2 is SVGAGI in the germline V gene. The CDR3 runs to 15 residues. V was cut by 6 bases and J by 0 bases, with 15 bases left in between. The CDR3 region is CASRTGTPSSYEQYF. The CDR3 DNA is TGTGCCAGCAGGACCGGGACACCCTCCTCCTACGAGCAGTACTTC.

A few counts support this clone. The chain combines TRBV19 with TRBJ2-1; 9 bases are a match to TRBD1. This CDR3 contains 15 residues. Germline lookup yields CDR1 LNHDA and CDR2 SQIVND (reference sequence). V was clipped by 1 base and J by 4 bases; unmatched bases: 2. This chain's CDR3 is CASSIVDRGYNEQFF. The CDR3 nucleotides are TGTGCCAGTAGTATAGTGGACAGGGGATACAATGAGCAGTTCTTC.

The rearrangement links TRBV5-1 to TRBJ1-6; 7 bases are a match to TRBD1. Per germline, CDR1 SGHRS and CDR2 YFSETQ. This CDR3 has 14 amino acids. Trimming cost V 4 bases and J 10 bases; bases outside gene matches: 8. The CDR3 DNA follows: TGCGCCAGCAGCGACCGGGACAGAGACTCACCCCTCCACTTT. This sequence encodes CASSDRDRDSPLHF. Combining the CDR3 with reference TRBV5-1 and TRBJ1-6 gives the whole variable domain KAGVTQTPRYLIKTRGQQVTLSCSPISGHRSVSWYQQTPGQGLQFLFEYFSETQRNKGNFPGRFSGRQFSNSRSEMNVSTLELGDSALYLCASSDRDRDSPLHFGNGTRLTVT.

This sequence joins TRBV7-8 and TRBJ1-4; D ambiguous. Germline V gene sequence: CDR1 SGHVS, CDR2 FQNEAQ. The V end lost 4 bases, the J end lost 0 bases, and 9 bases lay between the germline ends. The CDR3 spans 15 residues. As DNA, the CDR3 is TGTGCCAGCAGCTCGTACACAGCAACTAATGAAAAACTGTTTTTT. It codes for CASSSYTATNEKLFF.

The rearrangement uses TRBV2 and TRBJ2-5; tentative D call: TRBD1 (6 bases). This CDR3 spans 14 amino acids. Trimming took off 4 bases at V and 5 bases at J, with 14 bases between the two ends. From germline, CDR1 is SNHLY and CDR2 FYNNEI. CDR3 amino acids: CASSGFGGGETQYF. In DNA form, the CDR3 reads TGTGCCAGCAGTGGCTTTGGGGGCGGGGAGACCCAGTACTTC.

The chain joins TRBV28 to TRBJ2-7; 9 bases fit TRBD1. In germline, CDR1 is MDHEN, CDR2 SYDVKM. The CDR3 has 14 residues. With 6 bases clipped from V and 0 bases from J, the junction kept 3 bases outside the gene matches. The CDR3 DNA reads TGTGCCAGCAGGGGGACAGGGATCTCCTACGAGCAGTACTTC. It codes for CASRGTGISYEQYF. The whole variable domain, filled in from reference TRBV28 and TRBJ2-7, reads DVKVTQSSRYLVKRTGEKVFLECVQDMDHENMFWYRQDPGLGLRLIYFSYDVKMKEKGDIPEGYSVSREKKERFSLILESASTNQTSMYLCASRGTGISYEQYFGPGTRLTVT.

Of note for this clone: The junction departs from the called germline gene at one end, perhaps through a read error. The chain employs TRBV6-5 and TRBJ2-7; the D gene is possibly TRBD2 (5 bases). Germline CDR1 is MNHEY and CDR2 is SVGAGI. This CDR3 region has 14 residues. This CDR3 is CASEGGGGSCEQYF. CDR3 sequence (DNA): TGTGCCAGCGAGGGCGGAGGTGGTTCCTGCGAGCAGTACTTC.

This clone was found a few times. The chain has TRBV2 and TRBJ1-5, with D uncertain. Germline V lookup: CDR1 SNHLY, CDR2 FYNNEI. CDR3 length: 15 residues. Trimming removed 5 bases at V and 7 bases at J, with 18 bases between. The CDR3 DNA sequence: TGTGCCAGCAGTTTAGAGGGTTCAGTCTGGCAGCCCCAGCATTTT. Translated: CASSLEGSVWQPQHF.

This clone was seen a few times. The J gene is TRBJ1-5, the V gene TRBV5-8, with D perhaps matching TRBD1 (6 bases). The CDR3 is 15 residues long. Per germline, CDR1 SGHTS and CDR2 YDEGEE. The V end was cut by 2 bases, the J end by 3 bases, with 12 bases between. In DNA form, the CDR3 reads TGTGCCAGCAGCTTTGGGGGGGCCACCAATCAGCCCCAGCATTTT. Its protein product is CASSFGGATNQPQHF.

The chain links TRBV7-9 to TRBJ2-1, with 10 positions matching TRBD2. J was trimmed by 6 bases and V by 4 bases; bases with no gene match: 6. CDR1 SEHNR and CDR2 FQNEAQ come from the germline V gene (reference sequence). This CDR3 comprises 15 residues. The CDR3, as DNA: TGTGCCAGCAGCTCACCGGGACTAGCGTCCAATGAGCAGTTCTTC. Translation gives CASSSPGLASNEQFF.

The chain uses TRBV27 and TRBJ2-1, with TRBD1 as a possible D gene (5 bases). The CDR3 runs to 15 residues. Germline CDR1 is MNHEY and CDR2 is SMNVEV (reference sequence). V was clipped by 5 bases and J by 6 bases, with 17 bases between them. The CDR3 reads CASSPDMKRRNEQFF. In DNA form, the CDR3 reads TGTGCCAGCAGTCCGGACATGAAAAGGCGCAATGAGCAGTTCTTC.